This T cell receptor beta chain was profiled in a study of blood T cell repertoires in COVID-19. On the study more broadly: Donors in the United States, Italy and Spain gave samples during acute or convalescent COVID-19. Nucleic acid was either cDNA or gDNA, and it came from T cells, B-cell-depleted T cells, or PBMCs.

Original data processing: Reference gene primer amplification gave nucleated cell count estimates. Measured with immunoSEQ multiplex PCR; TCRdb has only the in-frame clones, and not every one. V and J calls and clone size follow that table, whereas D and trimming were derived from the DNA. The sample includes roughly 70,000 clones, 80% seen only once; the top ten take 15% to 20%. Germline V gene lookup returns CDR1 SQVTM and CDR2 ANQGSEA. After removal of 7 bases from V and 6 bases from J, the junction contained 11 bases not matched to a gene. There are 13 residues in the CDR3. Input material: peripheral blood. The source of this sequence is a man aged 65 to 85 who had recovered from COVID-19. The rearrangement joins TRBV29-1 to TRBJ1-1, with 7 bases aligning to TRBD1. CDR3 coding DNA: TGCAGCGGAACAAGACAGGGCACAGCTGAAGCTTTCTTT. This sequence encodes CSGTRQGTAEAFF.